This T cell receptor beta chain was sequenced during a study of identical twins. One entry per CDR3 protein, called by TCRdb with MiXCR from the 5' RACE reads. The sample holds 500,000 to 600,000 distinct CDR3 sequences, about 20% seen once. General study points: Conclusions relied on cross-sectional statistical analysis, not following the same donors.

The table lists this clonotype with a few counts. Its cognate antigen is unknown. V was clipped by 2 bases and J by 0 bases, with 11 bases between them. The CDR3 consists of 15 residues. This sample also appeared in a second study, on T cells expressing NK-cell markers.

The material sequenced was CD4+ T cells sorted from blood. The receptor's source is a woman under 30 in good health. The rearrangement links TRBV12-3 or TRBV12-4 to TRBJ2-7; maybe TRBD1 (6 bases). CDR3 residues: CASSLSWTDSYEQYF. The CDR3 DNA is TGTGCCAGCAGTTTATCGTGGACAGACTCCTACGAGCAGTACTTC.